This T cell receptor beta chain was retrieved from a study of blood T cell repertoires in COVID-19. Across the study: Material from acute and convalescent COVID-19 was sourced from the United States, Italy and Spain. Sample material is recorded as cDNA or gDNA derived from T cells, B-cell-depleted T cells, or PBMCs.

The Seattle patients joined while their infection was active and were tracked longitudinally afterward. Original data processing: Amplification of reference gene primers provided the estimated nucleated cell counts. Assay used: immunoSEQ multiplex PCR; TCRdb lists only in-frame clones, some missing. V and J calls and clone size come straight from that table; D and trimming were deduced from the DNA. The sample lists fewer than 350,000 clones; about 90% were seen once. The source material was peripheral blood. The TCR was taken from a woman in her 30s with COVID-19, enrolled during active disease.

This CDR3 reads CASSRSTGTGNSGNTIYF. CDR3 in DNA: TGTGCCAGCAGCCGATCCACCGGGACAGGAAACTCTGGAAACACCATATATTTT. The chain is built from TRBV3-1 (or the pseudogene TRBV3-2) and TRBJ1-3, with TRBD1 identical over 8 bases. Germline CDR1 reads LGHDT; CDR2 reads YNNKEL (reference sequence). This CDR3 is 18 amino acids long. The V and J ends lost 4 bases and 0 bases, in that order; junction bases with no gene match: 11.